The clone carrying this TCR beta chain was counted only a few times. Primers used in a second PCR of about 7 to 12 cycles were a sample-barcoded 5' primer and a J-beta primer mix. Every cDNA was tagged by a template-switch adaptor with 12 random nucleotides. Samples each returned at least 3 million CDR3-containing paired-end reads. From the 5' RACE reads, TCRdb called clonotypes with MiXCR, one entry per CDR3 protein. The sample holds just over 1 million distinct CDR3 sequences, roughly 45% seen once. This entry comes from a study of blood T cells in healthy people across ages. The amount of total RNA extracted per sample was at least 6 micrograms. CDR1 SEHNR and CDR2 FQNEAQ come from the germline V gene (reference sequence). Trimming removed 3 bases from V and 5 bases from J, with 16 bases in between. CDR3 length: 15 residues.

This sequence was found in a woman aged 55-70 years in good health. The sequenced sample was blood. The V gene is TRBV7-9, the J gene TRBJ2-5; D possibly corresponds to TRBD1 (5 bases). CDR3 DNA sequence: TGTGCCAGCAGCTTTCGTCCCCGAAAGGGGGAGACCCAGTACTTC. It yields the protein CASSFRPRKGETQYF. Complete variable domain (other parts from reference TRBV7-9 and TRBJ2-5): DTGVSQNPRHKITKRGQNVTFRCDPISEHNRLYWYRQTLGQGPEFLTYFQNEAQLEKSRLLSDRFSAERPKGSFSTLEIQRTEQGDSAMYLCASSFRPRKGETQYFGPGTRLLVL.